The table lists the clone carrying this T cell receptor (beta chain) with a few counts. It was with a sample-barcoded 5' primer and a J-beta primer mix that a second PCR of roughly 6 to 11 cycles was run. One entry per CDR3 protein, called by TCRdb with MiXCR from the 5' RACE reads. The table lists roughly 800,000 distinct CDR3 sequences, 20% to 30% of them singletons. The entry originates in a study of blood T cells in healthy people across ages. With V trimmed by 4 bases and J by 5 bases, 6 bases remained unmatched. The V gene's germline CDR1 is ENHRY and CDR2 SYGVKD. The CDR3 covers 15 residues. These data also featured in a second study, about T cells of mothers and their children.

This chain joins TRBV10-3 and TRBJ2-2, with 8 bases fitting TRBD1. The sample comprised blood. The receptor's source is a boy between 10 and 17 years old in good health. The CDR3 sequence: CAISVDRAGTGELFF. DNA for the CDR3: TGTGCCATCAGTGTGGACAGGGCTGGAACCGGGGAGCTGTTTTTT.